This is a list of T cell receptor beta chains from one sample in a study of blood T cell repertoires in COVID-19. Measured with immunoSEQ multiplex PCR; TCRdb has only the in-frame clones, and not every one. Of around 200,000 clones listed, about 84% were seen once; the top ten hold 5% to 7%. The specimen sequenced was PBMCs or T cells enriched from blood (not recorded which). The receptors here all came from a man aged 40-50 years with acute COVID-19. Each CDR3 is given with its conserved first and last residue. The order of the fields is D gene, clone size, J gene, V gene, CDR3 DNA, CDR3 protein. D genes are given only for firm matches. Clone size is not always given. Where it is, it says once, few, many or a class for expanded clones.

TRBD2,.,TRBJ2-3,TRBV7-9,TGTGCCAGCAGCCCGGGACTAGCGGAGACAGATACGCAGTATTTT,CASSPGLAETDTQYF
TRBD1,.,TRBJ1-2,TRBV2,TGTGCCAGCAGTGGGGACAGGCTGAGAGGGGGCTACACCTTC,CASSGDRLRGGYTF
TRBD1,.,TRBJ1-1,TRBV11-3,TGTGCCAGCCTAGACCCGGGACAGGATTTGTTTGGGCAAGCTTTCTTT,CASLDPGQDLFGQAFF
.,.,TRBJ2-5,TRBV4-1,TGCGCCAGCAGGGCACCAGGCACTTCACTCCAAGAGACCCAGTACTTC,CASRAPGTSLQETQYF
.,few,TRBJ2-7,TRBV3-1/TRBV3-2,TGTGCCAGCAGCCAATCGACAGGACCCTACGAGCAGTACTTC,CASSQSTGPYEQYF
.,once,TRBJ2-2,TRBV5-1,TGCGCCAGCAGCTGGAGGGATCAATCGGAGCTGTTTTTT,CASSWRDQSELFF
.,once,TRBJ1-4,TRBV19,TGTGCCAGCTACAGGGATGAAAAACTGTTTTTT,CASYRDEKLFF
.,once,TRBJ2-7,TRBV30,TGTGCCTGGAGTGATGGCACCTACGAGCAGTACTTC,CAWSDGTYEQYF
.,.,TRBJ2-5,TRBV5-1,TGCGCCAGCAGCTTGGAAGCAGGGGCGAGAAAGGAGACCCAGTACTTC,CASSLEAGARKETQYF
.,.,TRBJ2-5,TRBV19,TGTGCCAGTAGTAATCGAGAGCAAGAGACCCAGTACTTC,CASSNREQETQYF
TRBD2,.,TRBJ2-1,TRBV30,TGTGCCTGGAGCCCCCCGGGGGGGAGCGGGAGAGGGGATGAGCAGTTCTTC,CAWSPPGGSGRGDEQFF
.,.,TRBJ1-5,TRBV27,TGTGCCAGCAGTTGGCAGGGGCAGAGCAATCAGCCCCAGCATTTT,CASSWQGQSNQPQHF
.,.,TRBJ1-1,TRBV4-3,TGCGCCAGCAGCCCGTATGAGGGCGCCGGTGAAGCTTTCTTT,CASSPYEGAGEAFF
TRBD1,once,TRBJ2-3,TRBV6-5,TGTGCCAGCAGGTTCGGGACAGGGAGCACAGATACGCAGTATTTT,CASRFGTGSTDTQYF
.,.,TRBJ2-2,TRBV4-2,TGTGCCAGCAGCCAAGATACCTACGGGGAGCTGTTTTTT,CASSQDTYGELFF
TRBD1,.,TRBJ1-3,TRBV7-2,TGTGCCAGCAGCACCCGAGGACAGGGTTTATCCCCCCACGGAAACACCATATATTTT,CASSTRGQGLSPHGNTIYF
.,once,TRBJ1-1,TRBV29-1,TGCAGCGTGCTGACCCACGCGGACACTGAAGCTTTCTTT,CSVLTHADTEAFF
TRBD2,.,TRBJ2-2,TRBV30,TGTGCCTGGAAGGCGGGAGTAAACACCGGGGAGCTGTTTTTT,CAWKAGVNTGELFF
.,.,TRBJ2-5,TRBV30,TGTGCCTGGAGTGCGGGACTCCAAGAGACCCAGTACTTC,CAWSAGLQETQYF
.,.,TRBJ2-1,TRBV19,TGTGCCAGTAAATTGGGCGGGAGAGGGGGGAATGAGCAGTTCTTC,CASKLGGRGGNEQFF